This TCR beta chain was identified in a study of T cell repertoires in aging, cancer and after chemotherapy. Study information: Repeat sampling of healthy donors over several months to years showed clear clonal overlap. Study-level findings and limits: Compared with age-matched healthy donors, untreated hematological or solid cancer patients showed higher blood TCR clonality. In each cancer cohort, median generation probability increased across chemotherapy, suggesting thymic output rebounded. In healthy donors, age-related TCR diversity loss mainly reflected lost richness.

Comments on this clonotype: Antigen unknown.

V was cut by 8 bases and J by 6 bases, with 19 bases left in between. This CDR3 contains 14 residues. CDR1 MGHRA and CDR2 YSYEKL come from the germline V gene. TRB rearrangements spanning V, D and J were amplified using mixed TRB-A/B primers. TCRdb recomputed calls from the multiplex PCR reads with MiXCR, one row per CDR3 protein. The repertoire holds about 6,200 distinct CDR3 sequences, with about 26% as singletons. The template was genomic DNA from peripheral blood, not RNA. Sequencing was carried out using blood. The chain joins TRBV4-1 to TRBJ1-2; unclear D gene. This sequence was found in a human donor in good health. CDR3 protein: CASSPREGLDGYTF. CDR3 DNA sequence: TGCGCCAGCTCTCCAAGGGAGGGATTGGATGGCTACACCTTC.